The rows below give T cell receptor beta chains drawn from one sample of a study of shared clonotypes between healthy human individuals. Method: immunoSEQ multiplex PCR; TCRdb's copy keeps in-frame clones and lacks some. The sample carries millions of clones, around nine tenths recorded once. Source material: naive CD4+ T cells sorted from blood. These receptors all stem from a man between 18 and 29 years old in good health. The CDR3 runs from the conserved cysteine through the conserved F or W. The D gene is left open where the match is weak. Clone size is given for some rows only: seen once, a few or many times, or a class if the clone is expanded.

j_call: TRBJ1-2
clone_size: -
d_call: -
v_call: TRBV6-1
cdr3_aa: CASRGAPGGYTF
cdr3_nt: TGTGCCAGCAGGGGGGCGCCTGGAGGCTACACCTTC

j_call: TRBJ2-3
clone_size: -
d_call: -
v_call: TRBV29-1
cdr3_aa: CSVPLSVWTDTQYF
cdr3_nt: TGCAGCGTCCCTCTAAGCGTATGGACAGATACGCAGTATTTT

j_call: TRBJ1-5
clone_size: -
d_call: TRBD1
v_call: TRBV5-1
cdr3_aa: CASSFGQGQNQPQHF
cdr3_nt: TGCGCCAGCAGCTTCGGACAGGGGCAAAATCAGCCCCAGCATTTT

j_call: TRBJ1-1
clone_size: once
d_call: -
v_call: TRBV28
cdr3_aa: CASRNTNGGLAFF
cdr3_nt: TGTGCCAGCAGGAACACCAACGGCGGGTTGGCTTTCTTT

j_call: TRBJ1-6
clone_size: -
d_call: -
v_call: TRBV5-5
cdr3_aa: CASSPWTADYNSPLHF
cdr3_nt: TGTGCCAGCAGCCCATGGACAGCCGATTATAATTCACCCCTCCACTTT

j_call: TRBJ1-4
clone_size: once
d_call: -
v_call: TRBV7-9
cdr3_aa: CASSWGPTATNEKLFF
cdr3_nt: TGTGCCAGCAGCTGGGGCCCGACAGCAACTAATGAAAAACTGTTTTTT

j_call: TRBJ2-3
clone_size: -
d_call: TRBD2
v_call: TRBV11-2
cdr3_aa: CASSLTWAGGADTQYF
cdr3_nt: TGTGCCAGCAGCTTAACATGGGCGGGAGGAGCAGATACGCAGTATTTT

j_call: TRBJ1-2
clone_size: -
d_call: TRBD1
v_call: TRBV28
cdr3_aa: CASSFGDREIGYTF
cdr3_nt: TGTGCCAGCAGTTTCGGGGACAGGGAGATTGGCTACACCTTC

j_call: TRBJ1-2
clone_size: few
d_call: -
v_call: TRBV6-5
cdr3_aa: CASSYSNYGYTF
cdr3_nt: TGTGCCAGCAGTTACAGTAACTATGGCTACACCTTC

j_call: TRBJ2-7
clone_size: -
d_call: TRBD2
v_call: TRBV7-2
cdr3_aa: CASSLVSGGPGKQYF
cdr3_nt: TGTGCCAGCAGCTTAGTATCGGGGGGTCCCGGGAAGCAGTACTTC

j_call: TRBJ1-6
clone_size: -
d_call: -
v_call: TRBV27
cdr3_aa: CASSFLVDSPLHF
cdr3_nt: TGTGCCAGCAGTTTCCTTGTGGATTCACCCCTCCACTTT

j_call: TRBJ1-3
clone_size: -
d_call: -
v_call: TRBV10-2
cdr3_aa: CASSESGDTGVRGNTIYF
cdr3_nt: TGCGCCAGCAGTGAGTCGGGGGATACGGGGGTGCGCGGAAACACCATATATTTT

j_call: TRBJ1-1
clone_size: -
d_call: -
v_call: TRBV5-1
cdr3_aa: CASSLVADTEAFF
cdr3_nt: TGCGCCAGCAGCTTGGTGGCAGACACTGAAGCTTTCTTT

j_call: TRBJ2-5
clone_size: -
d_call: TRBD1
v_call: TRBV7-2
cdr3_aa: CASSLWNRGTTETQYF
cdr3_nt: TGTGCCAGCAGCTTATGGAACAGGGGGACCACAGAGACCCAGTACTTC

j_call: TRBJ2-2
clone_size: -
d_call: -
v_call: TRBV5-1
cdr3_aa: CASSLGTVNTGELFF
cdr3_nt: TGCGCCAGCAGCTTGGGGACAGTGAACACCGGGGAGCTGTTTTTT

j_call: TRBJ2-1
clone_size: -
d_call: TRBD2
v_call: TRBV30
cdr3_aa: CALKPGLGIYNEQFF
cdr3_nt: TGTGCCTTGAAGCCGGGACTAGGGATCTACAATGAGCAGTTCTTC

j_call: TRBJ1-2
clone_size: -
d_call: TRBD1
v_call: TRBV30
cdr3_aa: CAWRNTGGNGYTF
cdr3_nt: TGTGCCTGGAGGAACACAGGGGGCAACGGCTACACCTTC

j_call: TRBJ1-5
clone_size: -
d_call: -
v_call: TRBV28
cdr3_aa: CASSLVAPNQPQHF
cdr3_nt: TGTGCCAGCAGTTTAGTAGCTCCTAATCAGCCCCAGCATTTT

j_call: TRBJ2-3
clone_size: -
d_call: -
v_call: TRBV7-2
cdr3_aa: CASSVRGLQSTDTQYF
cdr3_nt: TGTGCCAGCAGTGTTCGGGGCCTTCAAAGCACAGATACGCAGTATTTT

j_call: TRBJ1-6
clone_size: -
d_call: -
v_call: TRBV6-1
cdr3_aa: CASSEEALWNSPLHF
cdr3_nt: TGTGCCAGCAGTGAAGAGGCCCTTTGGAATTCACCCCTCCACTTT

j_call: TRBJ2-5
clone_size: few
d_call: -
v_call: TRBV2
cdr3_aa: CASSEQQETQYF
cdr3_nt: TGTGCCAGCAGTGAACAGCAAGAGACCCAGTACTTC

j_call: TRBJ1-2
clone_size: -
d_call: -
v_call: TRBV27
cdr3_aa: CASSLRPGYGYTF
cdr3_nt: TGTGCCAGCAGTTTACGGCCCGGCTATGGCTACACCTTC